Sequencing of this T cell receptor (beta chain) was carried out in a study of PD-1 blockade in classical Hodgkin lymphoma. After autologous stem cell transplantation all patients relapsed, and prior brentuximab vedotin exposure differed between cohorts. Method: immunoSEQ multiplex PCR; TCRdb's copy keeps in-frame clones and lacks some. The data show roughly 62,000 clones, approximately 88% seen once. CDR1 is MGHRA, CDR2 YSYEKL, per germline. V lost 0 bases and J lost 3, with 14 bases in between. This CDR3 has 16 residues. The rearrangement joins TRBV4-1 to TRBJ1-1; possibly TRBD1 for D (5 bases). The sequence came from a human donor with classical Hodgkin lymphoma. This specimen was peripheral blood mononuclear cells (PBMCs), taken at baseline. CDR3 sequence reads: CASSQDPRGVDTEAFF. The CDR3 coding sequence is TGCGCCAGCAGCCAAGATCCCCGGGGGGTTGACACTGAAGCTTTCTTT.